This T cell receptor (beta chain) stems from a study of cytomegalovirus exposure and HLA in healthy donors. Study-wide context: A prior analysis found about 120 million unique TCR beta sequences from roughly 180 million T cells. Samples from HLA-typed donors yielded around 79 million unique TCRs in an early data release.

With V trimmed by 2 bases and J by 6 bases, 6 bases remained unmatched. The germline V gene encodes CDR1 SGHNT and CDR2 YENEEA. The CDR3 runs 15 residues. The PCR made use of 60 Vbeta and 13 Jbeta primers. Original analysis: Roughly 12 million of tens of millions of unique TCR beta chains were shared, per a later count. Data came from immunoSEQ multiplex PCR; TCRdb stores just in-frame clones and leaves some out. V and J calls and clone size are as listed in that table; D and trimming were resolved from the DNA. The sample includes roughly 180,000 clones, roughly 74% seen only once; the top ten take roughly 7.8%.

The TCR comes from a middle-aged woman in good health and CMV-seropositive. The sequenced sample consisted of PBMCs. The rearrangement joins TRBV11-3 to TRBJ2-1; 8 nucleotides match TRBD2. The CDR3 region has the DNA TGTGCCAGCAGCTTAACTAGCGGAGACCTCAATGAGCAGTTCTTC. It translates to CASSLTSGDLNEQFF. Based on the CDR3 plus reference TRBV11-3 and TRBJ2-1, the full variable domain is EAGVVQSPRYKIIEKKQPVAFWCNPISGHNTLYWYLQNLGQGPELLIRYENEEAVDDSQLPKDRFSAERLKGVDSTLKIQPAELGDSAVYLCASSLTSGDLNEQFFGPGTRLTVL.